This TCR beta chain was documented in a study of T cells expressing NK-cell markers. Across the study: Sequenced donors, eight in total, included seven who were HCMV-seropositive and one who was seronegative. Study results and limitations: Where several donors were concerned, these clonotypes also led the CD3+CD56-NKG2C+ fraction. Evidence did not settle whether expanded NKG2C+ T cell clones targeted HCMV.

The CDR3 totals 13 residues. Germline V gene lookup returns CDR1 PRHDT and CDR2 FYEKMQ (reference sequence). In regard to this clonotype: The antigen remains unidentified.

UMIs were included in TCR beta cDNA generated by 5'RACE template switching. One entry per CDR3 protein, without DNA, is what TCRdb gives after re-calling the 5' RACE reads. Its clone listing holds 350,000 to 500,000 distinct CDR3 sequences. This sequence originates from a woman between 18 and 70 years old in good health. The material sequenced was blood T cells: a sorted CD56 or NKG2C T cell subset, CD4+ or CD8+ T cells, or bulk PBMC T cells (not recorded which). J is TRBJ2-2 and V is TRBV13. CDR3 in amino acids: CASRAENTGELFF.